Listed below are T cell receptor beta chains from one sample, sequenced in a study of blood T cells in healthy people across ages. A single record per CDR3 protein comes from TCRdb applying MiXCR to the 5' RACE reads. Among 780,000 or so distinct CDR3 sequences listed, approximately 55% were seen once. Sequences were obtained from blood. The receptor source for this set is an elderly man in good health. Each CDR3 is given with its conserved first and last residue.

v_gene,CDR3aa
TRBV9,CASSPGGVNEQYF
TRBV20-1,CSARAGGADYGYTF
TRBV2,CASRADRVNEQFF
TRBV29-1,CSVQRDRGPETQYF
TRBV27,CASSSGTSGRLAKNIQYF
TRBV28,CASREGSGRREQFF
TRBV5-1,CASIFKLLETQYF
TRBV20-1,CSARDSGRNAGELFF
TRBV7-2,CASSFVADTQYF
TRBV10-3,CAISDGKASGGYTF
TRBV28,CASTPYGLADSSYNEQFF
TRBV4-1,CASSHSSGRAVDEQYF
TRBV11-2,CASSFLGQGGEQYF
TRBV20-1,CSALTSGKLSYEQYF
TRBV9,CASSPRDYLYEQYF
TRBV3-1,CASSQDQSGGSYNEQFF
TRBV7-2,CASSRLVGPYEQYF
TRBV2,CASSEGGFPYEQYF
TRBV5-1,CASSLDGGVKLFF
TRBV6-5,CASSGGHNEQFF
TRBV20-1,CSAKPLAGGYEQYF
TRBV5-1,CASSLGGIGGDGNEQFF
TRBV18,CASSPGAASLAYNEQFF
TRBV27,CASSPGSGAPTNYGYTF
TRBV15,CATSRDQDTRGEQYF
TRBV27,CASSLSKGFPTDTQYF